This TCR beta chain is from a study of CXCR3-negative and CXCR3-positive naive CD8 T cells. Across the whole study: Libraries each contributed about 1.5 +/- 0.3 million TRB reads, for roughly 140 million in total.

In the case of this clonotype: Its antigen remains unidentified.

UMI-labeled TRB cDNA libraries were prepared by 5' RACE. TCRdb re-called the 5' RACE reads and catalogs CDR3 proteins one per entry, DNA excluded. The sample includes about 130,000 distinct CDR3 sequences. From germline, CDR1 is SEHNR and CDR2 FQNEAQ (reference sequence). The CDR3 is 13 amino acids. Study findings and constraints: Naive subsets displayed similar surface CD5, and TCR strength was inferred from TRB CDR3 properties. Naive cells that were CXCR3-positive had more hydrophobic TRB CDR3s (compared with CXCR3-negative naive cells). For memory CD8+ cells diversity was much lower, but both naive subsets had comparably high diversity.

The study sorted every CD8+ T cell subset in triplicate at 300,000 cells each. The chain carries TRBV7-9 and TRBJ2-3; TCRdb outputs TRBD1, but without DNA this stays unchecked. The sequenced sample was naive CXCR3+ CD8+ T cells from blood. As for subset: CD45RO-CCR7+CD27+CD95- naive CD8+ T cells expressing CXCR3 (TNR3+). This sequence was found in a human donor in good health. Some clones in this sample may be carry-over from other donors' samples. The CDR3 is CASSPRGPPAQYF.